This T cell receptor beta chain was recorded in a study of breast tumors, draining lymph nodes, adjacent tissues. Whole-study findings and limits: Findings are consistent with lymph node origin and intratumoral expansion of most tumor T cells. Data only fit, rather than demonstrated, lymph node origin of most tumor T cells. Tumor TCR diversity was below lymph nodes but above nontumor tissue. Luminal-like breast cancer showed significantly higher tumor–nontumor repertoire similarity than basal-like.

The junction had 8 bases not matched to a gene; V was cut back by 2 bases and J by 3 bases. Germline V CDR1 and CDR2: DFQATT, SNEGSKA (reference sequence). This CDR3 is 15 amino acids long. In the case of this clonotype: Its antigen is unknown.

MiXCR, applied by TCRdb to the multiplex PCR reads, yields one record per CDR3 protein. In the table there are about 35,000 distinct CDR3 sequences, 36% of which are singletons. Source material: breast tumor tissue. The V gene is TRBV20-1, the J gene TRBJ2-7; TRBD2 matches 9 bases. The clonotype was recovered from a female donor with breast cancer. Some clones in this sample may be carry-over from other donors' samples. CDR3 region: CSARLAGYPDYEQYF. Written as DNA, the CDR3 is TGCAGTGCTAGACTAGCGGGATACCCCGACTACGAGCAGTACTTC.